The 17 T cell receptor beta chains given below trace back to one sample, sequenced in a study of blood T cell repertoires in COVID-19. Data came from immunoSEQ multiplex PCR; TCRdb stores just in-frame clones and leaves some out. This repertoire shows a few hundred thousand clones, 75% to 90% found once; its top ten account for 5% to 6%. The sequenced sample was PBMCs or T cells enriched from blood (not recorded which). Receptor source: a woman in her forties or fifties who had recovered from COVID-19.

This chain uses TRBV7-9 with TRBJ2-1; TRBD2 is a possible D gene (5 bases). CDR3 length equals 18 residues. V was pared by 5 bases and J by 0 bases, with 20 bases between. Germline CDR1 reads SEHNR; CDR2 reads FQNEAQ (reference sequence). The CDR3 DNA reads TGTGCCAGCAGCCCCCGAGCGACGCCGGGGAGCTCCTACAATGAGCAGTTCTTC. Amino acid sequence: CASSPRATPGSSYNEQFF.

CDR3 in amino acids: CASSVAWAEGGYTF. The CDR3 DNA reads as TGTGCCAGCAGCGTGGCCTGGGCAGAGGGTGGCTACACCTTC. The chain links TRBV9 to TRBJ1-2, with D unclear. This CDR3 comprises 14 residues. V was trimmed by 2 bases and J by 7 bases, leaving 15 bases between them. CDR1 SGDLS and CDR2 YYNGEE come from the germline V gene.

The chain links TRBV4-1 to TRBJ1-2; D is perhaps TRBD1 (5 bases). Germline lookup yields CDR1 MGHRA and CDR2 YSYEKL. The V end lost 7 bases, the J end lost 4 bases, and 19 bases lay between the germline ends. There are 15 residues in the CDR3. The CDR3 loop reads CASTLLIGDPYGYTF. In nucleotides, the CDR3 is TGCGCCAGCACCCTACTAATAGGGGATCCCTATGGCTACACCTTC.

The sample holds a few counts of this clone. CDR3 protein: CASSDGAGTGSPEAFF. DNA for the CDR3: TGTGCCAGCAGTGATGGGGCTGGGACAGGGAGCCCTGAAGCTTTCTTT. The J gene is TRBJ1-1, the V gene TRBV25-1; the match to TRBD1 covers 9 bases. Germline V gives CDR1 MGHDK, CDR2 SYGVNS. The V gene end was trimmed by 3 bases and the J gene end by 6 bases; junction bases not matched to a gene: 11. The CDR3 is made up of 16 amino acids. Combining the CDR3 with reference TRBV25-1 and TRBJ1-1 gives the whole variable domain EADIYQTPRYLVIGTGKKITLECSQTMGHDKMYWYQQDPGMELHLIHYSYGVNSTEKGDLSSESTVSRIRTEHFPLTLESARPSHTSQYLCASSDGAGTGSPEAFFGQGTRLTVV.

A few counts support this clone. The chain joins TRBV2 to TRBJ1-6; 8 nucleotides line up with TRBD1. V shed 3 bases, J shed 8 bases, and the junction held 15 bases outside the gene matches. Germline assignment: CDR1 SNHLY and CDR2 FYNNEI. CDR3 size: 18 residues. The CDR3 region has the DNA TGTGCCAGCAGTGAGGACAGGGTGGGCCTTAGGAAGTATTCACCCCTCCACTTT. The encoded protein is CASSEDRVGLRKYSPLHF.

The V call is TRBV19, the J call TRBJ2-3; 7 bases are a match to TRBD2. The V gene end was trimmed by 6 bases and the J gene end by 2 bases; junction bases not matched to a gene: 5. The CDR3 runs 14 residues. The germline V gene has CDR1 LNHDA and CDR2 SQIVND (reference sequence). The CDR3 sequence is CASSSGATTDTQYF. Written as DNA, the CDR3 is TGTGCCAGTAGCAGCGGGGCAACCACAGATACGCAGTATTTT.

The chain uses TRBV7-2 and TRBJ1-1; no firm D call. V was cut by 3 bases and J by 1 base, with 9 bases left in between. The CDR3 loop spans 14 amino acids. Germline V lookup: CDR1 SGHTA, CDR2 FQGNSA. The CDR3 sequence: CASSFQVGNTEAFF. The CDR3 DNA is TGTGCCAGCAGCTTCCAGGTAGGGAACACTGAAGCTTTCTTT. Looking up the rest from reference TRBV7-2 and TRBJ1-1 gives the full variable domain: GAGVSQSPSNKVTEKGKDVELRCDPISGHTALYWYRQSLGQGLEFLIYFQGNSAPDKSGLPSDRFSAERTGGSVSTLTIQRTQQEDSAVYLCASSFQVGNTEAFFGQGTRLTVV.

CDR3 DNA sequence: TGTGCCAGCAGTGAGACCGGGACTATGAACACTGAAGCTTTCTTT. Amino acids: CASSETGTMNTEAFF. This chain joins TRBV6-1 and TRBJ1-1, with D perhaps matching TRBD1 (5 bases). V was pared by 3 bases and J by 0 bases, with 11 bases between. The V gene's germline CDR1 is MNHNS and CDR2 SASEGT. This CDR3 is built from 15 residues.

The CDR3 loop reads CASGLGTSWSTDTQYF. The CDR3 nucleotides are TGTGCTAGTGGTTTGGGCACTAGCTGGAGCACAGATACGCAGTATTTT. This rearrangement joins TRBV12-5 to TRBJ2-3; a possible D gene is TRBD2 (6 bases). There are 16 residues in the CDR3. Trimming took 1 base from V and 0 from J, leaving 11 bases between them. Looked up from germline, CDR1 is LGHNT and CDR2 is FRNRAP. The full variable domain, its missing parts supplied by reference TRBV12-5 and TRBJ2-3, is DARVTQTPRHKVTEMGQEVTMRCQPILGHNTVFWYRQTMMQGLELLAYFRNRAPLDDSGMPKDRFSAEMPDATLATLKIQPSEPRDSAVYFCASGLGTSWSTDTQYFGPGTRLTVL.

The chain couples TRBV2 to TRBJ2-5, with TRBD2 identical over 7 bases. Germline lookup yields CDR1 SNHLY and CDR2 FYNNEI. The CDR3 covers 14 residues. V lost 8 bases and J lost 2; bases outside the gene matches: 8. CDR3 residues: CASGLSSGQETQYF. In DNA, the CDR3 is TGTGCCAGCGGACTCTCTAGCGGACAAGAGACCCAGTACTTC.

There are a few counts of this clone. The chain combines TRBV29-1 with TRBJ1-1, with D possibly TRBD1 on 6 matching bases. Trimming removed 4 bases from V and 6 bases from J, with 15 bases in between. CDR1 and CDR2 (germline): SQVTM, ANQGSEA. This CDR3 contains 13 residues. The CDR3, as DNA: TGCAGCGTTGTCCAGGGGTCGAGGTCTGAAGCTTTCTTT. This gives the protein CSVVQGSRSEAFF.

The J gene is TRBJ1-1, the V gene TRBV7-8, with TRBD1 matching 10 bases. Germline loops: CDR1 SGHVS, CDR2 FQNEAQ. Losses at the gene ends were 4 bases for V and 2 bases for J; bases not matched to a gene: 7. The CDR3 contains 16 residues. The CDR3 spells CASSSEDRGINTEAFF. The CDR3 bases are TGTGCCAGCAGCTCCGAGGACAGGGGGATTAACACTGAAGCTTTCTTT.

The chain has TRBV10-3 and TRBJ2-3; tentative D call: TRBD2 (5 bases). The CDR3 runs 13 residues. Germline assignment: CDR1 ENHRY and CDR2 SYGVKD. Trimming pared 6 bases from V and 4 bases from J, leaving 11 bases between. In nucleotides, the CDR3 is TGTGCCATCAGACCGACTACCCCAGATACGCAGTATTTT. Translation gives CAIRPTTPDTQYF.

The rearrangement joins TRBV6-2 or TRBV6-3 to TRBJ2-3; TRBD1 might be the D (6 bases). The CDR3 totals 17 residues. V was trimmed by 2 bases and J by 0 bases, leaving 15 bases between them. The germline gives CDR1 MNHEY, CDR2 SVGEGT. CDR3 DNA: TGTGCCAGCAGTTACCTATTCTCTAGGGGGAGCACAGATACGCAGTATTTT. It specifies CASSYLFSRGSTDTQYF.

The CDR3 reads CASSLGRYGYTF. CDR3 sequence (DNA): TGTGCCAGCAGCTTGGGGCGGTATGGCTACACCTTC. V is TRBV5-8 and J is TRBJ1-2; D unresolved. Trimming took off 0 bases at V and 5 bases at J, with 5 bases between the two ends. This CDR3 is 12 amino acids long. The germline gives CDR1 SGHTS, CDR2 YDEGEE.

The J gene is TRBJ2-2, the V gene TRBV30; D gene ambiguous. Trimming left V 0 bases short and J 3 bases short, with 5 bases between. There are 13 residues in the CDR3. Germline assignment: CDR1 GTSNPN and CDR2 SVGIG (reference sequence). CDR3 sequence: CAWSVSDTGELFF. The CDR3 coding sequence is TGTGCCTGGAGTGTATCGGACACCGGGGAGCTGTTTTTT.

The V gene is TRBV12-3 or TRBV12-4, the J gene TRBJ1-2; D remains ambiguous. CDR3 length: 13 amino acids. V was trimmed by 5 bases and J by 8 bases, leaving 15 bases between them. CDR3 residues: CASSLSFIRGYTF. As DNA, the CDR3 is TGTGCCAGCAGTCTATCCTTTATACGCGGCTACACCTTC.